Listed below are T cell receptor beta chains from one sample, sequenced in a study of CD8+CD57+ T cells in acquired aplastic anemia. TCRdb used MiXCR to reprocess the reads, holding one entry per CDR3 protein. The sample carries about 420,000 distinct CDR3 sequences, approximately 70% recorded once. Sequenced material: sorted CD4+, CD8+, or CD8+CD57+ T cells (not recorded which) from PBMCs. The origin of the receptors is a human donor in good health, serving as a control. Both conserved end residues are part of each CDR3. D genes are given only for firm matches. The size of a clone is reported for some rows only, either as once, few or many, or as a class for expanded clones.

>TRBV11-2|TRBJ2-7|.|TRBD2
TGTGCCAGCACCCTTATGGGGCGGGGGATCTCCCACGAGCGGCACTTC
CASTLMGRGISHERHF
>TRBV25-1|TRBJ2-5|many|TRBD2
TGTGCCAGCGGGACTAGCGGGGGGAACCAAGAGACCCAGTACTTC
CASGTSGGNQETQYF
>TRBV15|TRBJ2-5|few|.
TGTGCCACCAGCAGAGATCCGGGGGCCGGTTCGACCCAGTACTTC
CATSRDPGAGSTQYF
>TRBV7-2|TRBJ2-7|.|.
TGTGCCAGCAGCCTACGTACGGGCGACGGGCCCAAACACTTC
CASSLRTGDGPKHF
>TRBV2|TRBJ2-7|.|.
TGTGCCAGCAGGTCGGGACGGACTACCTACGGGGAGTACTTC
CASRSGRTTYGEYF
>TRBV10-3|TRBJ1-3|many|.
TGTGCCATAGGGGACGACTCTGGAAACACCATATATTTT
CAIGDDSGNTIYF
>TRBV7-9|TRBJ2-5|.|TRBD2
TGTGCCAGCAGCGACGGGGGGGCTAAAGCTTCCCAGGGATTC
CASSDGGAKASQGF
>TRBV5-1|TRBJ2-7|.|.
TGTGCCACCAGCTTACATGGCGGGCCGCCCGAGCAGTACTTC
CATSLHGGPPEQYF
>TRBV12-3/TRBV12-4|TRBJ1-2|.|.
TGTGCCACCAGCAGAGAAGAGGGCTATGGCTACACCTTC
CATSREEGYGYTF
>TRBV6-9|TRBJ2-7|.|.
TGTGCCACCAGATACCTGCCTTACGGGGAGCAGTACTTC
CATRYLPYGEQYF
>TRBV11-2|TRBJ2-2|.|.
TGTGCCAGCCCCACTGGGGTCAACACCGGGGAGCTGTTTTTT
CASPTGVNTGELFF
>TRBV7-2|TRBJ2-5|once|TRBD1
TGTGCCAGCAGCCCCGACGGGACAGGGGAGACCCAGTACTTC
CASSPDGTGETQYF
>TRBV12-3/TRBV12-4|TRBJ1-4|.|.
TGTGCCAGCAGCGTTGACACTTGGAGTAATAGTGAAAAACTGTTTTTT
CASSVDTWSNSEKLFF
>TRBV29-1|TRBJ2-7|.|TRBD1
TGCAGCGTTGTTCTTGGCGGGACAGGGAATCTACGCGAGCAGTACTTC
CSVVLGGTGNLREQYF
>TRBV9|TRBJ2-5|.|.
TGTGCCAGCAGCGGGGGACGAATTGGGACCCAGACCTTC
CASSGGRIGTQTF
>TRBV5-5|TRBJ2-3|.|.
TGTGCCAGCAGCCCGGGCAAATACACAGATACGCAGTATTTT
CASSPGKYTDTQYF
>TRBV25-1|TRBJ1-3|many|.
TGTGCCAGCAGTGAGGATCTTGGAAACACCATATATTTT
CASSEDLGNTIYF
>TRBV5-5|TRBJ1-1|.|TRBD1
TGTGCCAGTAGCAGCGAGCGAACAGGGGGCGCCGGCACTGAAGCTTTCTTT
CASSSERTGGAGTEAFF
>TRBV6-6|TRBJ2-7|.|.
TGTGCCACCGGATCCCGCTACGAGCAGTACTTC
CATGSRYEQYF
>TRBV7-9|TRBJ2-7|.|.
TGTGCCAGCAGCTACGACCACCCCCCAGCTTACGAAAAACAGTACTTC
CASSYDHPPAYEKQYF
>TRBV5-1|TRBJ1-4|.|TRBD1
TGCGCCAGCAGCTTGGCGACAGGGGGCGATAATGAAAAACTGTTTTTT
CASSLATGGDNEKLFF
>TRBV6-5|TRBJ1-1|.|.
TGTGCCAGCATGTTAGTTAGTTTTACAGGCACTGAAGCTTTCTTT
CASMLVSFTGTEAFF
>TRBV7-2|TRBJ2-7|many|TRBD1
TGTGCCAGCAGCACTTCGACAGGGGGTTCTTACGAGCAGTACTTC
CASSTSTGGSYEQYF
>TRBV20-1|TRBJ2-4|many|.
TGCAGTGCTAGGGCCGGAGAGGTTACCAAAAACATTCAGTACTTC
CSARAGEVTKNIQYF
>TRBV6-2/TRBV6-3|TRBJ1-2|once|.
TGTGCCAGCAGAAAACAGGGAGAAGGCCATGGCTACACCTTC
CASRKQGEGHGYTF
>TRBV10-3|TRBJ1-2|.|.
TGTGCCAGCGCGGGGGCGAGCTATGGCTACACCTTC
CASAGASYGYTF
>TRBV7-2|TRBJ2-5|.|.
TGTGCCAGCATCGTAGGGTTCGGGCAGGGCCAACAGACCTTC
CASIVGFGQGQQTF
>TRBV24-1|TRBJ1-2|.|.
TGTGCCACCCTTTACGTCCGAGGGCCTAACTATGGCTACACCTTC
CATLYVRGPNYGYTF
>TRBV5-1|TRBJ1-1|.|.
TGCGCCAGTAAAACCGGGACGGGGGACACTGAAGCTTTCTTT
CASKTGTGDTEAFF
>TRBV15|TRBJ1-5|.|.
TGTGCCACCAGCAGAGATGGACAAGGCAATCAGCCCCAGCATTTT
CATSRDGQGNQPQHF
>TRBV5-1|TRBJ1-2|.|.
TGTGCCAGCAGCTTGGATGGCTCGTCGTCCTATGGCTACACCTTC
CASSLDGSSSYGYTF
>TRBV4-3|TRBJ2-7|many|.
TGCGCCAGCAGCCAGACGGGGCCCTACGAGCAGTACTTC
CASSQTGPYEQYF
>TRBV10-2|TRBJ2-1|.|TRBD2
TGTGCCAGCAGCCCCGGGACTAGCTTCAGCTCCTACAATGAGCAGTTCTTC
CASSPGTSFSSYNEQFF
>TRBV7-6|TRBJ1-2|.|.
TGTGCCAGCAGCTCGGCGACTAGCGGGGGGGCTAACACAGGCTACACCTTC
CASSSATSGGANTGYTF
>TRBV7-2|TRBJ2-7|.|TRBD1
TGCGCCAGCAGCCAAGAACACGTCAGACAGGGTTACGAGCAGTACTTC
CASSQEHVRQGYEQYF
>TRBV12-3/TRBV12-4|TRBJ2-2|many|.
TGTGCCAGCAGTTTTAAGGGTCAGGGCCAAACGACCGGGGAGCTGTTTTTT
CASSFKGQGQTTGELFF
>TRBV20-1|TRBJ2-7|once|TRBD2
TGCAGTGCCCCCTTAGCGGGGACCTACGAGCAGTACTTC
CSAPLAGTYEQYF
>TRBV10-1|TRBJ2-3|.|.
TGCGCCAGCAGTGGTGCCGATCTGGGGACGCAGTATTTT
CASSGADLGTQYF
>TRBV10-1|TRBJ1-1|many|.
TGCGCCAGCAGTGAGTCGGGAGGGCACCTCTGTGACACTGAAGCTTTCTTT
CASSESGGHLCDTEAFF
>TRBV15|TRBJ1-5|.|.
TGTGCCACCAGCACGAGACGGCACAATGAGACCCAGCATTTT
CATSTRRHNETQHF
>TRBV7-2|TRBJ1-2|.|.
TGTGCCAGCAGCCCAAGGGTCACACAGACGAGCTATGGCTACACCTTC
CASSPRVTQTSYGYTF
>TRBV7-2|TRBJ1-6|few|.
TGTGCCAGCAGCCTTAACCCTACCCCACCCCTCCACTTT
CASSLNPTPPLHF
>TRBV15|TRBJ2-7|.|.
TGTGCCACCAGCAGAGTTCGTGGGGCTTACGAGCAGTACTTC
CATSRVRGAYEQYF
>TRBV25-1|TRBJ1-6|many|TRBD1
TGTGCCAGCAGTGACCGGACAGGGGTGCAGAATTCACCCCTCCACTTT
CASSDRTGVQNSPLHF
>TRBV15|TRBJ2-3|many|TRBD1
TGTGCCACCAGCAGAAGATCGGGACAGGTGCCGGGTACGCAGTATTTT
CATSRRSGQVPGTQYF
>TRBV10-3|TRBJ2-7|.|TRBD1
TGTGCCATCAGTGATCCGACAGGGAGCAGACCCTACGAGCAGTACTTC
CAISDPTGSRPYEQYF
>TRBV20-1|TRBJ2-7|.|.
TGCAGTGTTACAACAAGGAACAGCTACGAGCAGTACTTC
CSVTTRNSYEQYF
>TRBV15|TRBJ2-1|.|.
TGTGCCAGCAGCATCACGAAGAGAGGGGATGAGCAGTTCTTC
CASSITKRGDEQFF
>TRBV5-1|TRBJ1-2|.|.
TGCGCCAGCAGCTTAGGCAGAATACATGGCTACACCTTC
CASSLGRIHGYTF
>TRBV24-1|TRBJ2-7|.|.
TGTGCCGGCAGTGACTCTCCAGGAAGGGAGGAGCAGTACTTC
CAGSDSPGREEQYF
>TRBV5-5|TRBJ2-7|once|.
TGTGCCAGCAGCCATACAGGGCTCGAGCAGTACTTC
CASSHTGLEQYF
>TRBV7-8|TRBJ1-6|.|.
TGTGCCAGCAGCCCGTGGGGCTACGAGCAGTCCTTCGACTTT
CASSPWGYEQSFDF
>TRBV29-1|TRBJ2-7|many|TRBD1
TGCAGCGTTGGGGACAGGTTCTACGAGCAGTACTTC
CSVGDRFYEQYF
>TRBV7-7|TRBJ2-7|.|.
TGTGCTAGCAGCTTAGGGGGGGAGAGAGATACGCAGTATTTC
CASSLGGERDTQYF
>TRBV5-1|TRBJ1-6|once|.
TGCGCCAGCAGCCCCGACGCAACAGGGCAACCCCTCCACTTT
CASSPDATGQPLHF
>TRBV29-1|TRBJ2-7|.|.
TGCAGCGTTTCTAGAAACCCTCAGTCCACTGAGCAGTACTTC
CSVSRNPQSTEQYF
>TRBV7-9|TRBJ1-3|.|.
TGTGCCAGCAGCATATATAGGCCACAGGGTCTCGATGGAAACACCATATATTTT
CASSIYRPQGLDGNTIYF